These 11 T cell receptor beta chains came from one sample sequenced in a study of blood T cell repertoires in COVID-19. Profiled with immunoSEQ multiplex PCR; TCRdb holds only in-frame clones, not every one. The data show about 160,000 clones, with approximately 85% seen just once and about 1.2% held by the top ten. Material for sequencing was peripheral blood. Every receptor here comes from a man aged 55 to 70 who had recovered from COVID-19.

This clone came up once. The gene calls are TRBV5-4 and TRBJ2-7, with TRBD2 identical over 7 bases. The CDR3 covers 15 residues. CDR1 is SGHNT, CDR2 YYREEE, per germline (reference sequence). V gave up 4 bases and J gave up 3 bases; unmatched junction bases: 10. The CDR3 loop reads CASSPDPRTSYEQYF. CDR3 coding DNA: TGTGCCAGCAGCCCCGACCCTCGGACTAGCTACGAGCAGTACTTC.

This clone was seen ten or more times. CDR3: CASSQVGGGDEQFF. The DNA of the CDR3 is TGCGCCAGCAGCCAAGTTGGGGGCGGTGATGAGCAGTTCTTC. The rearrangement uses TRBV4-3 and TRBJ2-1, with D perhaps matching TRBD1 (6 bases). The CDR3 sequence is 14 residues long. The V and J ends lost 1 base and 8 bases respectively, with 12 bases between them. Germline CDR1 and CDR2: LGHNA and YSLEER.

In regard to this clone: The identical CDR3 is also encoded by other nucleotide sequences in the sample. The gene calls are TRBV2 and TRBJ1-4; D is unresolved. The germline V gene encodes CDR1 SNHLY and CDR2 FYNNEI. The CDR3 runs to 14 residues. Between the trimmed V and J ends, which lost 6 bases and 0 bases, there was a span of 8 bases. CDR3 amino acids: CASSSGATNEKLFF. Here the CDR3 DNA reads TGTGCCAGCAGCAGCGGGGCAACTAATGAAAAACTGTTTTTT.

This rearrangement joins TRBV3-1 (or the pseudogene TRBV3-2) to TRBJ2-3, with TRBD1 matching 9 bases. With V trimmed by 4 bases and J by 3 bases, 5 bases remained unmatched. In germline, CDR1 is LGHDT, CDR2 YNNKEL (reference sequence). CDR3 length: 15 amino acids. The CDR3 DNA is TGTGCCAGCAGCCCCCCTGGGACAGGGACAGATACGCAGTATTTT. Protein sequence: CASSPPGTGTDTQYF.

The chain combines TRBV6-1 with TRBJ2-3; 7 nucleotides line up with TRBD1. The germline gives CDR1 MNHNS, CDR2 SASEGT. The length of the CDR3 is 15 residues. V lost 3 bases to trimming and J lost 2 bases; unmatched junction nucleotides: 5. CDR3 nucleotides: TGTGCCAGCAGTGAGGACAGGTTATACACAGATACGCAGTATTTT. This translates into CASSEDRLYTDTQYF.

The gene calls are TRBV19 and TRBJ1-4; possible D gene TRBD1, 5 bases. Germline V gives CDR1 LNHDA, CDR2 SQIVND (reference sequence). The germline V and J ends were trimmed by 3 bases and 7 bases, with 15 bases remaining between them. CDR3 length equals 15 residues. The CDR3 region is CASSMTAPKAEKLFF. The CDR3 nucleotides read TGTGCCAGTAGTATGACAGCCCCCAAGGCTGAAAAACTGTTTTTT.

This clone has a single count. The rearrangement uses TRBV5-1 and TRBJ1-1; D is unclear. CDR3 length equals 13 residues. V was pared by 3 bases and J by 1 base, with 7 bases between. Germline V lookup: CDR1 SGHRS, CDR2 YFSETQ. This CDR3 is CASSSQQNTEAFF. Written as DNA, the CDR3 is TGCGCCAGCAGCTCCCAACAGAACACTGAAGCTTTCTTT.

J is TRBJ2-3 and V is TRBV4-3; tentative D call: TRBD1 (5 bases). The length of the CDR3 is 14 residues. V lost 4 bases and J 9 bases, leaving 17 bases between the germline ends. Germline values: CDR1 LGHNA, CDR2 YSLEER. The CDR3 DNA follows: TGCGCCAGCAGCCCCCAGTCAGGACAAGGGACGCAGTATTTT. Protein: CASSPQSGQGTQYF.

The rearrangement uses TRBV3-1 (or the pseudogene TRBV3-2) and TRBJ2-2, with 7 bases aligning to TRBD1. Germline V lookup: CDR1 LGHDT, CDR2 YNNKEL (reference sequence). The V gene end was trimmed by 3 bases and the J gene end by 3 bases; junction bases not matched to a gene: 4. The length of the CDR3 is 15 residues. The CDR3 bases are TGTGCCAGCAGCCAGGGACAGAGTTACACCGGGGAGCTGTTTTTT. Residues: CASSQGQSYTGELFF.

This chain links TRBV3-1 (or the pseudogene TRBV3-2) with TRBJ2-5; 8 bases match TRBD1. The germline V gene has CDR1 LGHDT and CDR2 YNNKEL (reference sequence). J lost 2 bases, V lost 0 bases, and 5 bases had no gene match. This CDR3 spans 16 amino acids. Here the CDR3 reads CASSQERTGTQETQYF. In nucleotides, the CDR3 is TGTGCCAGCAGCCAAGAGCGGACAGGGACGCAAGAGACCCAGTACTTC.

The count of this clone is one. The CDR3 loop is CASSPRTGTYNEQFF. In DNA form, the CDR3 reads TGTGCCAGCAGCCCGCGGACAGGCACCTACAATGAGCAGTTCTTC. This chain joins TRBV9 and TRBJ2-1, with 7 bases that match TRBD1. The CDR3 loop spans 15 amino acids. Trimming cost V 4 bases and J 2 bases; bases outside gene matches: 6. Germline loops: CDR1 SGDLS, CDR2 YYNGEE.